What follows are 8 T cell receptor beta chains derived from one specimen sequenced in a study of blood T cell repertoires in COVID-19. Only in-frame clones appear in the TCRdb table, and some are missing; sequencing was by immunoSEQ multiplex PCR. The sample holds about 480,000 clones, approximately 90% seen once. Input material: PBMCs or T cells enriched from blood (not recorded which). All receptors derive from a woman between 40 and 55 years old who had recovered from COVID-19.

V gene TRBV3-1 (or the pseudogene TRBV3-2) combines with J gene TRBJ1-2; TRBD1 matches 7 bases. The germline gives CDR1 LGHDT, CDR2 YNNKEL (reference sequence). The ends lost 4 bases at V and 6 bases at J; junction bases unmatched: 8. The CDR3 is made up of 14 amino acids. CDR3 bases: TGTGCCAGCAGCCCGATAGGACAGGCCGATGGCTACACCTTC. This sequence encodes CASSPIGQADGYTF.

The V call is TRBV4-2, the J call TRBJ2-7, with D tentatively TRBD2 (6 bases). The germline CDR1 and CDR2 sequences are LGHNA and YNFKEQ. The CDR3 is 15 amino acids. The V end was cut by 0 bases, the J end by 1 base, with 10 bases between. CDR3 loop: CASSQEFSGSYEQYF. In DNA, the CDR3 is TGTGCCAGCAGCCAAGAGTTTAGCGGTTCCTACGAGCAGTACTTC.

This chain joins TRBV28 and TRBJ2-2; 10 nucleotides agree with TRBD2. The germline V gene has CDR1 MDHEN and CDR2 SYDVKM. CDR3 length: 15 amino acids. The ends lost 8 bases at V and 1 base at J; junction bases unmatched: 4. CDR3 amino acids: CASGIAGGNTGELFF. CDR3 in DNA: TGTGCCAGCGGTATAGCGGGAGGGAACACCGGGGAGCTGTTTTTT.

The CDR3 DNA is TGTGCCAGCAGTCCCCGACAGGCCCGCTCTGGAAACACCATATATTTT. Protein sequence: CASSPRQARSGNTIYF. J is TRBJ1-3 and V is TRBV7-8; D possibly corresponds to TRBD1 (6 bases). The germline CDR1 and CDR2 sequences are SGHVS and FQNEAQ. Trimming left V 6 bases short and J 0 bases short, with 15 bases between. The CDR3 contains 16 residues.

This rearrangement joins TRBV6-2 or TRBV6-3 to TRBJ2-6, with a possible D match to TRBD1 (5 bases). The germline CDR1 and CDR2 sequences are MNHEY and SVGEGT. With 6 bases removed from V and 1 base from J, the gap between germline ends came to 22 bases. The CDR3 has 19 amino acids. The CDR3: CASSLIIRALHSGANVLTF. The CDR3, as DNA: TGTGCCAGCAGCCTCATTATCAGGGCTCTCCATTCTGGGGCCAACGTCCTGACTTTC.

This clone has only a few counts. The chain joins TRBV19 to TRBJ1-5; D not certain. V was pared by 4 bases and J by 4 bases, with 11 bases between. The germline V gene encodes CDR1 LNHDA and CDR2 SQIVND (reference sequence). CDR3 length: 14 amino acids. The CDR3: CASSRSVTNQPQHF. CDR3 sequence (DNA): TGTGCCAGTAGTAGATCAGTGACAAATCAGCCCCAGCATTTT.

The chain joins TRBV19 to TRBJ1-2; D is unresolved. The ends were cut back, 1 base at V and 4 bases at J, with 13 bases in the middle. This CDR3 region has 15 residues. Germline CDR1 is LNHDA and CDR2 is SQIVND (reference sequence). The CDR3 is CASSIAGSPSYGYTF. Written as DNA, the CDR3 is TGTGCCAGTAGTATAGCAGGCAGCCCTTCCTATGGCTACACCTTC.

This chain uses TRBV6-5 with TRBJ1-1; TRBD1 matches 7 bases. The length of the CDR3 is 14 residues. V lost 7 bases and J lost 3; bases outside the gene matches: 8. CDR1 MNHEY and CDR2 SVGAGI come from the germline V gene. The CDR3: CASIVGGADTEAFF. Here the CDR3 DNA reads TGTGCCAGCATCGTAGGGGGCGCGGACACTGAAGCTTTCTTT.